This is a list of T cell receptor beta chains from one sample in a study of blood T cell repertoires in COVID-19. The method was immunoSEQ multiplex PCR; TCRdb's version includes in-frame clones alone and lacks a portion of them. Among about 210,000 clones, under 95% were seen once, and the ten largest hold under 1.5%. The sample consisted of peripheral blood. The source of these receptors is a man under 40 with acute or convalescent COVID-19. Each CDR3 is given with its conserved first and last residue. The order of the fields is V gene, clone size, J gene, D gene, CDR3 protein, CDR3 DNA. A D gene is named only where the DNA matches it firmly. Clone size is not always given. Where it is, it says once, few, many or a class for expanded clones.

>TRBV12-1|NA|TRBJ2-7|NA
CASSLTLAGGPRNEQYF
TGTGCCAGCAGCCTCACACTAGCGGGAGGGCCTCGGAACGAGCAGTACTTC
>TRBV5-4|NA|TRBJ2-1|TRBD2
CASSYRVSSGGPNEQFF
TGTGCCAGCAGCTACCGGGTTTCTAGCGGGGGGCCGAATGAGCAGTTCTTC
>TRBV12-5|NA|TRBJ2-2|TRBD1
CASGLVPSGQATWGELFF
TGTGCTAGTGGTTTGGTACCCTCGGGACAGGCCACCTGGGGGGAGCTGTTTTTT
>TRBV27|NA|TRBJ2-3|TRBD1
CASRRRTGDTSTDTQYF
TGTGCCAGCAGACGTCGGACAGGAGATACTAGCACAGATACGCAGTATTTT
>TRBV28|NA|TRBJ1-4|TRBD1
CASKGQYNEGLFF
TGTGCCAGCAAGGGACAGTATAATGAAGGTCTGTTTTTT
>TRBV2|NA|TRBJ1-4|NA
CASSPETARNEKLFF
TGTGCCAGCAGTCCGGAAACAGCCAGAAATGAAAAACTGTTTTTT
>TRBV6-1|NA|TRBJ1-3|NA
CASVTQGTGNTIYF
TGTGCCAGCGTCACCCAGGGTACGGGAAACACCATATATTTT
>TRBV9|NA|TRBJ2-3|TRBD2
CASSVGGDTQYF
TGTGCCAGCAGCGTGGGGGGGGATACGCAGTATTTT
>TRBV10-3|NA|TRBJ2-6|TRBD1
CATEPGQGITSGANVLTF
TGTGCCACTGAACCGGGACAGGGGATTACCTCTGGGGCCAACGTCCTGACTTTC
>TRBV29-1|NA|TRBJ2-7|TRBD1
CSARQGAREQYF
TGCAGCGCTAGACAGGGGGCGAGGGAGCAGTACTTC
>TRBV3-1/TRBV3-2|once|TRBJ2-6|TRBD1
CASSRDRRSGANVLTF
TGTGCCAGCAGCCGGGACAGAAGATCTGGGGCCAACGTCCTGACTTTC
>TRBV5-8|NA|TRBJ2-5|TRBD1
CASSRTGGFSETQYF
TGTGCCAGCAGTCGGACAGGGGGTTTTTCGGAGACCCAGTACTTC
>TRBV7-6|once|TRBJ1-1|NA
CASSAGVNTEAFF
TGTGCCAGCAGCGCCGGTGTCAACACTGAAGCTTTCTTT
>TRBV19|NA|TRBJ1-1|NA
CASRKKDDRKRIWVNTEAFF
TGTGCCAGTAGGAAAAAGGACGACAGAAAGAGGATATGGGTGAACACTGAAGCTTTCTTT
>TRBV29-1|NA|TRBJ2-2|TRBD2
CSVETSAYTGELFF
TGCAGCGTTGAGACTAGCGCCTACACCGGGGAGCTGTTTTTT
>TRBV28|NA|TRBJ1-6|TRBD1
CASTAGQGGSPLHF
TGTGCCAGCACCGCGGGACAGGGTGGGTCACCCCTCCACTTT
>TRBV15|NA|TRBJ1-2|NA
CATSTPGRQRGYTF
TGTGCCACCAGCACGCCCGGAAGGCAGCGTGGCTACACCTTC
>TRBV24-1|NA|TRBJ2-1|TRBD2
CATSDPGTSIVEQFF
TGTGCCACCAGTGATCCCGGGACTAGTATTGTTGAGCAGTTCTTC
>TRBV12-3/TRBV12-4|NA|TRBJ2-7|TRBD1
CASSLGQGPEQYF
TGTGCCAGCAGTTTAGGACAGGGTCCCGAGCAGTACTTC
>TRBV15|NA|TRBJ2-5|TRBD2
CATSRGGLAVQETQYF
TGTGCCACCAGCAGGGGGGGACTAGCGGTCCAAGAGACCCAGTACTTC
>TRBV5-1|NA|TRBJ1-6|NA
CASSLTDPYNSPLHF
TGCGCCAGCAGCTTGACAGACCCCTATAATTCACCCCTCCACTTT
>TRBV28|NA|TRBJ1-5|TRBD1
CASSPGTAYYSNQPQHF
TGTGCCAGCAGTCCCGGGACAGCTTACTATAGCAATCAGCCCCAGCATTTT
>TRBV7-9|NA|TRBJ2-2|TRBD2
CASSPGLAGPNTGELFF
TGTGCCAGCAGCCCAGGACTAGCGGGGCCAAACACCGGGGAGCTGTTTTTT
>TRBV30|NA|TRBJ1-5|NA
CAWGEGESQPQHF
TGTGCCTGGGGGGAGGGCGAAAGTCAGCCCCAGCATTTT